This T cell receptor (beta chain) came from a study of metastatic and nonmetastatic thyroid tumors. Points from the study as a whole: According to reports, the diversity of TCR beta was significantly higher in malignant thyroid tumors than in benign nodules, and this held in both blood and tumor samples.

TCRdb re-clonotyped the PCR reads through MiXCR. The sample contains roughly 30,000 clones, approximately 17% of which appear only once. This clone was seen at least ten times. Its specificity is unknown. Patients had received no treatment of any kind before thyroid surgery. Germline loops: CDR1 KGHSH, CDR2 LQKENI. The CDR3 is 16 residues long. The V gene lost 4 bases and the J gene lost 0 bases, with 12 bases spanning the gap. The origin of this receptor is a female donor with papillary thyroid cancer or a benign thyroid nodule (not recorded which). Some clones in this sample may be carry-over from other donors' samples. The chain uses TRBV18 and TRBJ1-4; D not resolved. The sample consisted of blood. The CDR3 DNA follows: TGTGCCAGCTCACGAATTCATGGGACAACTAATGAAAAACTGTTTTTT. Protein sequence: CASSRIHGTTNEKLFF.